These 27 T cell receptor beta chains were sequenced from one sample in a study of T cell responses to AZD1222 COVID-19 vaccine (dated by TCRdb to 2020 to 2022). The time point label on this specimen signifies: baseline before first vaccination. The library was built by means of the immunoSEQ multiplex PCR assay. Sourced from immuneACCESS, this table was stored by TCRdb with only in-frame sequences that have V and J called. A share of the clones is absent; for the studies checked, an unresolved V gene accounts for under half, and the remainder has no known explanation. In all, the sample holds about 120,000 clones, and 80% to 90% of those were seen once. The ten largest make up 7.7% of the sample. Sequencing was performed on peripheral blood, taken on day 0 of AZD1222 vaccination. Every receptor here comes from an adult in good health.

The gene calls are TRBV7-9 and TRBJ1-1; tentatively, D is TRBD1 (6 bases). The CDR3 consists of 14 residues. The germline gives CDR1 SEHNR, CDR2 FQNEAQ (reference sequence). Trimming cost V 10 bases and J 2 bases, with 17 bases left between them. Here the CDR3 DNA reads TGTGCCACCGGGGCTGGGGGGGCAAACACTGAAGCTTTCTTT. Protein: CATGAGGANTEAFF.

The chain couples TRBV7-9 to TRBJ1-6; 7 bases are shared with TRBD1. The CDR3 loop spans 16 amino acids. Germline CDR1 and CDR2: SEHNR and FQNEAQ (reference sequence). V lost 5 bases, J lost 6 bases, and 10 bases stayed unmatched. Here the CDR3 reads CASSPVQGVVNSPLHF. The CDR3 region has the DNA TGTGCCAGCAGCCCAGTTCAGGGGGTTGTTAATTCACCCCTCCACTTT.

The rearrangement joins TRBV19 to TRBJ2-1, with 14 bases matching TRBD2. The CDR3 extends over 14 amino acids. Germline CDR1 LNHDA, CDR2 SQIVND (reference sequence). V was clipped by 7 bases and J by 5 bases; unmatched bases: 1. The CDR3 nucleotides are TGTGCCAGTACGGGACTAGCGGGAGACAATGAGCAGTTCTTC. Protein: CASTGLAGDNEQFF.

This clone has a single count. The chain employs TRBV10-3 and TRBJ1-2; D might be TRBD1 (5 bases). The length of the CDR3 is 14 residues. V gave up 10 bases and J gave up 7 bases, with 22 bases separating them. Germline CDR1 and CDR2: ENHRY and SYGVKD. CDR3: CATQSSGPFAGYTF. The CDR3 DNA sequence: TGTGCCACACAAAGTTCGGGACCCTTCGCTGGCTACACCTTC.

The rearrangement joins TRBV28 to TRBJ1-5, with D uncertain. This CDR3 has 14 amino acids. CDR1 and CDR2 from the germline V gene are MDHEN and SYDVKM. Trimming pared 3 bases from V and 2 bases from J, leaving 8 bases between. The CDR3 nucleotides are TGTGCCAGCAGTTTGAGACCGGGCAATCAGCCCCAGCATTTT. This sequence encodes CASSLRPGNQPQHF.

The CDR3 here is CASSVETGPLHSSYNSPLHF. The CDR3 DNA reads TGTGCCAGCAGCGTCGAGACAGGACCCCTGCATAGCTCCTATAATTCACCCCTCCACTTT. V gene TRBV6-6 combines with J gene TRBJ1-6; possibly TRBD1 for D (6 bases). CDR1 MNHNY and CDR2 SVGAGI come from the germline V gene (reference sequence). V was shortened by 6 bases and J by 0 bases, with 24 bases between the two germline ends. This CDR3 spans 20 amino acids.

J is TRBJ2-3 and V is TRBV19; 8 bases match TRBD2. The length of the CDR3 is 14 residues. Germline V gene sequence: CDR1 LNHDA, CDR2 SQIVND (reference sequence). V shed 7 bases and J 3 bases; nucleotides not matched to a gene: 6. The CDR3 reads CASTSGSQTDTQYF. In nucleotides, the CDR3 is TGTGCCAGTACAAGCGGGAGCCAAACAGATACGCAGTATTTT.

The chain combines TRBV19 with TRBJ2-2; D not certain. This CDR3 has 14 residues. V lost 8 bases and J 1 base, leaving 11 bases between the germline ends. Germline CDR1 reads LNHDA; CDR2 reads SQIVND (reference sequence). The CDR3 nucleotides are TGTGCCAGTTCTATTAGGGAGAACACCGGGGAGCTGTTTTTT. Protein product: CASSIRENTGELFF.

V and J are TRBV7-2 and TRBJ2-1; D gene uncertain. The CDR3 has 16 residues. The V gene's germline CDR1 is SGHTA and CDR2 FQGNSA. V lost 5 bases and J lost 0, with 14 bases in between. The CDR3 reads CASSTRTRNSYNEQFF. In DNA form, the CDR3 reads TGTGCCAGCAGCACTCGGACCAGGAACTCCTACAATGAGCAGTTCTTC.

The chain has TRBV6-5 and TRBJ2-5; 7 bases are shared with TRBD1. This CDR3 contains 13 residues. CDR1 and CDR2 (germline): MNHEY, SVGAGI. V lost 6 bases and J lost 7; bases outside the gene matches: 8. This CDR3 is CASRSTGSGTQYF. CDR3 nucleotides: TGTGCCAGCAGATCGACAGGGTCCGGGACCCAGTACTTC.

The chain is built from TRBV4-2 and TRBJ2-1, with 9 bases matching TRBD1. J gave up 8 bases and V 3 bases, and 8 bases lay outside the gene matches. Germline V gives CDR1 LGHNA, CDR2 YNFKEQ. The CDR3 spans 15 residues. The CDR3 region has the DNA TGTGCCAGCAGCCAGCCGACAGGGGGGCCGCATGAGCAGTTCTTC. Its protein is CASSQPTGGPHEQFF.

Here the CDR3 DNA reads TGTGCCAGCAGATCCGGGACAAATCAAGAGACCCAGTACTTC. This encodes CASRSGTNQETQYF. The chain employs TRBV6-6 and TRBJ2-5; maybe TRBD1 (6 bases). V lost 6 bases, J lost 2 bases, and 13 bases lay in between. The germline CDR1 and CDR2 sequences are MNHNY and SVGAGI (reference sequence). The CDR3 totals 14 residues.

The chain employs TRBV5-1 and TRBJ1-2, with a tentative D call TRBD1 (6 bases). This CDR3 region has 12 residues. The germline CDR1 and CDR2 sequences are SGHRS and YFSETQ. Between the trimmed V and J ends, which lost 6 bases and 7 bases, there was a span of 13 bases. CDR3 in DNA: TGCGCCAGCACAGGGGATCGCGGTGGCTACACCTTC. Its translation: CASTGDRGGYTF.

The V call is TRBV10-2, the J call TRBJ1-2; the match to TRBD1 covers 8 bases. This CDR3 has 15 residues. Germline CDR1 reads WSHSY; CDR2 reads SAAADI. The V gene end was trimmed by 2 bases and the J gene end by 4 bases; junction bases not matched to a gene: 6. This chain's CDR3 is CASSEGGQAIYGYTF. The CDR3 nucleotides read TGCGCCAGCAGTGAGGGGGGACAGGCGATCTATGGCTACACCTTC.

The chain uses TRBV5-4 and TRBJ2-3; TRBD2 is a possible D gene (6 bases). The CDR3 runs 16 residues. V was pared by 5 bases and J by 2 bases, with 18 bases between. Germline assignment: CDR1 SGHNT and CDR2 YYREEE (reference sequence). The CDR3 DNA follows: TGTGCCAGCAGGGTGGGGGGACCCCGATCCACAGATACGCAGTATTTT. Its protein product is CASRVGGPRSTDTQYF.

The sample holds one count of this clone. The chain employs TRBV4-3 and TRBJ2-5, with 10 nucleotides matching TRBD1. V lost 5 bases to trimming and J lost 5 bases; unmatched junction nucleotides: 8. From germline, CDR1 is LGHNA and CDR2 YSLEER. The CDR3 is 15 amino acids. This CDR3 reads CASSSLTGGRETQYF. The CDR3 region has the DNA TGCGCCAGCAGCTCCCTGACAGGGGGCCGGGAGACCCAGTACTTC.

The rearrangement uses TRBV6-6 and TRBJ2-7; the D gene could be TRBD1 or TRBD2 (5 bases each). This CDR3 is 12 amino acids long. Between the trimmed V and J ends, which lost 8 bases and 2 bases, there was a span of 10 bases. Germline CDR1 MNHNY, CDR2 SVGAGI (reference sequence). This CDR3 reads CASDRGAYEQYF. The CDR3, as DNA: TGTGCCAGCGATAGGGGAGCCTACGAGCAGTACTTC.

The V call is TRBV7-2, the J call TRBJ2-7; D call uncertain. V was clipped by 1 base and J by 8 bases, with 15 bases between them. CDR3 length equals 14 residues. Germline CDR1 SGHTA, CDR2 FQGNSA. The CDR3 protein is CASSLGVGLGKQYF. CDR3 nucleotides: TGTGCCAGCAGCTTAGGGGTCGGTCTGGGCAAGCAGTACTTC.

The CDR3 is CASSPRDTGELFF. Written as DNA, the CDR3 is TGTGCCAGCAGCCCCCGAGACACCGGGGAGCTGTTTTTT. The chain carries TRBV7-3 and TRBJ2-2, with D unclear. The CDR3 contains 13 residues. The germline V and J ends were trimmed by 5 bases and 3 bases, with 7 bases remaining between them. Germline V gene data show CDR1 as SGHTA and CDR2 as FQGTGA.

The V call is TRBV6-5, the J call TRBJ2-7; D is unresolved. The CDR3 is 14 amino acids. The V gene's germline CDR1 is MNHEY and CDR2 SVGAGI. V was trimmed by 6 bases and J by 2 bases, leaving 14 bases between them. CDR3 coding DNA: TGTGCCAGCAGCCCCGTACCCGCAACCTACGAGCAGTACTTC. The encoded protein is CASSPVPATYEQYF.

This clone was seen a single time. The CDR3 region is CASSPSGLSYNEQFF. CDR3 nucleotide sequence: TGTGCCAGCAGCCCGAGCGGACTCTCCTACAATGAGCAGTTCTTC. The J gene is TRBJ2-1, the V gene TRBV9; possible D gene TRBD2, 5 bases. Between the trimmed V and J ends, which lost 4 bases and 0 bases, there was a span of 11 bases. The CDR3 spans 15 residues. Germline CDR1 SGDLS, CDR2 YYNGEE. Full variable domain (missing parts from reference TRBV9 and TRBJ2-1): DSGVTQTPKHLITATGQRVTLRCSPRSGDLSVYWYQQSLDQGLQFLIQYYNGEERAKGNILERFSAQQFPDLHSELNLSSLELGDSALYFCASSPSGLSYNEQFFGPGTRLTVL.

The V call is TRBV5-1, the J call TRBJ1-2; 9 nucleotides match TRBD1. The germline V gene has CDR1 SGHRS and CDR2 YFSETQ. The CDR3 is made up of 15 amino acids. The junction had 8 bases not matched to a gene; V was cut back by 4 bases and J by 4 bases. The chain's CDR3 is CASSPNRDRVYGYTF. CDR3 nucleotide sequence: TGCGCCAGCAGCCCCAACCGGGACAGGGTCTATGGCTACACCTTC.

This sequence joins TRBV6-5 and TRBJ2-6; D ambiguous. The V end lost 7 bases, the J end lost 4 bases, and 8 bases lay between the germline ends. The germline V gene encodes CDR1 MNHEY and CDR2 SVGAGI. This CDR3 is 13 amino acids long. The CDR3 sequence: CASNGPGANVLTF. The CDR3 DNA is TGTGCCAGCAACGGTCCCGGGGCCAACGTCCTGACTTTC.

There are a few counts of this clone. The genes are TRBV28 and TRBJ2-7, with unresolved D. Germline loops: CDR1 MDHEN, CDR2 SYDVKM. Trimming stripped 8 bases from V and 3 bases from J, with 11 bases between. The CDR3 contains 12 residues. CDR3 in amino acids: CASFSHDYEQYF. CDR3 DNA: TGTGCCAGCTTCTCCCATGACTACGAGCAGTACTTC.

The rearrangement links TRBV12-3 or TRBV12-4 to TRBJ2-1, with TRBD2 identical over 7 bases. The CDR3 is 13 amino acids. The V and J ends lost 4 bases and 5 bases, in that order; junction bases with no gene match: 2. The CDR3 nucleotides read TGTGCCAGCAGTTGGGAGGGTAACAATGAGCAGTTCTTC. Its translation is CASSWEGNNEQFF.

The sample holds a few counts of this clone. V usage is TRBV3-1 (or the pseudogene TRBV3-2) and J usage is TRBJ2-3; 8 nucleotides match TRBD1. V lost 4 bases and J lost 2; bases outside the gene matches: 8. The CDR3 runs to 16 residues. Germline V CDR1 and CDR2: LGHDT, YNNKEL (reference sequence). The CDR3 loop is CASSRLGQANTDTQYF. As DNA, the CDR3 is TGTGCCAGCAGCCGCCTGGGACAGGCCAACACAGATACGCAGTATTTT.

The chain links TRBV7-2 to TRBJ2-7; a possible D gene is TRBD1 (6 bases). Germline loops: CDR1 SGHTA, CDR2 FQGNSA. This CDR3 has 14 residues. Trimming took off 3 bases at V and 0 bases at J, with 9 bases between the two ends. This CDR3 is CASSFDRFSYEQYF. CDR3 bases: TGTGCCAGCAGCTTCGACAGGTTCTCCTACGAGCAGTACTTC. The complete variable domain, with remaining parts taken from reference TRBV7-2 and TRBJ2-7, reads GAGVSQSPSNKVTEKGKDVELRCDPISGHTALYWYRQSLGQGLEFLIYFQGNSAPDKSGLPSDRFSAERTGGSVSTLTIQRTQQEDSAVYLCASSFDRFSYEQYFGPGTRLTVT.